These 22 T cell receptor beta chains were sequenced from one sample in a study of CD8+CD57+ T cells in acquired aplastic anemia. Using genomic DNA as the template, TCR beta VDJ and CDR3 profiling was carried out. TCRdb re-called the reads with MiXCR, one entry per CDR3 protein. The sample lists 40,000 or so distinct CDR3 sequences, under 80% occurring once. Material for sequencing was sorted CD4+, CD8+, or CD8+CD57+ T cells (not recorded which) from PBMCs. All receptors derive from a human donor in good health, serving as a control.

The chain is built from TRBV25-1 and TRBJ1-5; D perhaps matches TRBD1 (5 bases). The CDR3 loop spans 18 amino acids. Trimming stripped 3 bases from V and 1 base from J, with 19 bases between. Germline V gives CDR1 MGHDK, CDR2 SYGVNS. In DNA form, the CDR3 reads TGTGCCAGCAGTGAGGGTGTTTACGGGGGGGGAAGCAATCAGCCCCAGCATTTT. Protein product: CASSEGVYGGGSNQPQHF.

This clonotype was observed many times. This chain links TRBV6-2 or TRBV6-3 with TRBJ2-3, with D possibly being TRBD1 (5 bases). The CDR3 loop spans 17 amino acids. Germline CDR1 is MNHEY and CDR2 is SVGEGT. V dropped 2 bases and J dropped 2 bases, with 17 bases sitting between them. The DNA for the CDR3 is TGTGCCAGCAGTTACGAAGGCAGGGAACCCTTCACAGATACGCAGTATTTT. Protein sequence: CASSYEGREPFTDTQYF.

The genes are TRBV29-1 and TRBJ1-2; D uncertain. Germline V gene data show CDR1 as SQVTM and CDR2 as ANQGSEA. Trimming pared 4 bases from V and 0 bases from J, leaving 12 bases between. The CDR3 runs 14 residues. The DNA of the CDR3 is TGCAGCGTTGTTTTATGGAAAACTAACTATGGCTACACCTTC. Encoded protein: CSVVLWKTNYGYTF. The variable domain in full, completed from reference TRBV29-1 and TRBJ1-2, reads SAVISQKPSRDICQRGTSLTIQCQVDSQVTMMFWYRQQPGQSLTLIATANQGSEATYESGFVIDKFPISRPNLTFSTLTVSNMSPEDSSIYLCSVVLWKTNYGYTFGSGTRLTVV.

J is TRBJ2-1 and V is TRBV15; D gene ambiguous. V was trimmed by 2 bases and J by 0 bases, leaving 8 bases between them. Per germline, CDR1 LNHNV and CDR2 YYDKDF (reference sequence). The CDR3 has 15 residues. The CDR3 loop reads CATSRSAGSYNEQFF. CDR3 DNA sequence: TGTGCCACCAGCAGAAGTGCCGGCTCCTACAATGAGCAGTTCTTC.

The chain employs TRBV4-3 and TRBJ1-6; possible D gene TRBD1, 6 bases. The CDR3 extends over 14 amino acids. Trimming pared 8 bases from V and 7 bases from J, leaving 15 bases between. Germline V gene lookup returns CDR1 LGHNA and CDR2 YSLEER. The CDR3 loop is CASGVWTANSPLHF. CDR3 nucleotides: TGCGCCAGCGGGGTATGGACAGCAAATTCACCCCTCCACTTT.

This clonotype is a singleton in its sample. CDR3 residues: CSVSGGDTEAFF. CDR3 bases: TGCAGCGTTTCGGGGGGGGACACTGAAGCTTTCTTT. The genes are TRBV29-1 and TRBJ1-1; maybe TRBD1 (5 bases). This CDR3 has 12 residues. Deletions cut 5 bases from V and 3 bases from J, with 10 bases between. From germline, CDR1 is SQVTM and CDR2 ANQGSEA.

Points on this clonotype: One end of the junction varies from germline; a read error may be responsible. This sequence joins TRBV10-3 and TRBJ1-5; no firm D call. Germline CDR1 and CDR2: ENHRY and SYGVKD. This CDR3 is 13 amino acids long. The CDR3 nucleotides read TGTGCCAGCAGTTACCGCAGTTATCAGCCCCAGCATTTT. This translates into CASSYRSYQPQHF.

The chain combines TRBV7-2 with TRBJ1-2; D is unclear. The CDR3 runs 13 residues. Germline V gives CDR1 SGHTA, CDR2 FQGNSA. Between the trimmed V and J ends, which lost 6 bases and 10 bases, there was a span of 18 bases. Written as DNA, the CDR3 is TGTGCCAGCAGAGATCAGATGCTTAGGGACTACACCTTC. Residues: CASRDQMLRDYTF.

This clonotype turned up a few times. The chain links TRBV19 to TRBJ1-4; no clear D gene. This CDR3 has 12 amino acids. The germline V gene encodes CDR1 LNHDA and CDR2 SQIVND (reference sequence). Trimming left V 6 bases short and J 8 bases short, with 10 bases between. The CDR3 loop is CASSEAGEKLFF. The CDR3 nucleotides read TGTGCCAGTAGCGAAGCGGGGGAAAAACTGTTTTTT.

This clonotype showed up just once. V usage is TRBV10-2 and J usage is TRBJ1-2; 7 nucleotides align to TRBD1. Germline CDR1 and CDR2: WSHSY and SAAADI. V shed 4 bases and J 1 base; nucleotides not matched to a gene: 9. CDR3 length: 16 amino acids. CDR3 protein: CASSARLRDSNYGYTF. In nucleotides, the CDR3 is TGCGCCAGCAGTGCGCGACTCCGGGACAGTAACTATGGCTACACCTTC.

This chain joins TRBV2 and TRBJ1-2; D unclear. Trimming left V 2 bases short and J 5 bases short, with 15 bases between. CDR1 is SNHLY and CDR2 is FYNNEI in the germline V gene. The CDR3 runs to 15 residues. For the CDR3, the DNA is TGTGCCAGCAGTGAAAGGAGAACCGCTGGGTATGGCTACACCTTC. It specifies CASSERRTAGYGYTF.

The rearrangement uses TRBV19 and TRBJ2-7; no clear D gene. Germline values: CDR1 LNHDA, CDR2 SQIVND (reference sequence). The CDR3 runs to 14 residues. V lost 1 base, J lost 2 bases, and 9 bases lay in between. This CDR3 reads CASSIGSGTYEQYF. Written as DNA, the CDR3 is TGTGCCAGTAGTATAGGGTCAGGAACCTACGAGCAGTACTTC.

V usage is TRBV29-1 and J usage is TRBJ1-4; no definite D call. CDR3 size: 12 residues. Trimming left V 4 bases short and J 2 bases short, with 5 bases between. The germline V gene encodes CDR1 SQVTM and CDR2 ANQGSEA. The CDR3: CSVGATNEKLFF. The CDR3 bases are TGCAGCGTTGGGGCGACTAATGAAAAACTGTTTTTT.

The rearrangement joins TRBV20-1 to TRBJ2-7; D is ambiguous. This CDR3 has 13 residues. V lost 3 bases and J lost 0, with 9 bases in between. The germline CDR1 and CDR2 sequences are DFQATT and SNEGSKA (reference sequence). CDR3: CSARQPLSYEQYF. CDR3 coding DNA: TGCAGTGCTAGGCAACCGCTCTCCTACGAGCAGTACTTC.

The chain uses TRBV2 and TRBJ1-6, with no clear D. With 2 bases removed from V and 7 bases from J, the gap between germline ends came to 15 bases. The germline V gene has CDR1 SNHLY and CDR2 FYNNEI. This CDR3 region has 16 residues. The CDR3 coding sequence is TGTGCCAGCAGTGAAAGGGCTGGGAATACCAATTCACCCCTCCACTTT. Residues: CASSERAGNTNSPLHF.

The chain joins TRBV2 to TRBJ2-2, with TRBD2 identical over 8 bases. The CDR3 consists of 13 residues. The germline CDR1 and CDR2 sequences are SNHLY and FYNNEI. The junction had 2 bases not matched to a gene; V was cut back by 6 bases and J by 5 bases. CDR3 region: CASRRGGTGELFF. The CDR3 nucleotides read TGTGCCAGCAGACGGGGGGGGACCGGGGAGCTGTTTTTT.

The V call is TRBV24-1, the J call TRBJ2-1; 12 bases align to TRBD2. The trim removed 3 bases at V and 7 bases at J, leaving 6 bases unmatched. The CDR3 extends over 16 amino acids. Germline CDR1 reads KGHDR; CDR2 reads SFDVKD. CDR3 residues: CATSDRLAGVLNEQFF. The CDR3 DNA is TGTGCCACCAGTGATCGACTAGCGGGAGTACTTAATGAGCAGTTCTTC.

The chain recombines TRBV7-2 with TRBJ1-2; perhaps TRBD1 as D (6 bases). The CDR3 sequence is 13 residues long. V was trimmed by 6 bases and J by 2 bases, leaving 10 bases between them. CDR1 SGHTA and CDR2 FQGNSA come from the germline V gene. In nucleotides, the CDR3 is TGTGCCAGCAGTGGACAGCTAAACTATGGCTACACCTTC. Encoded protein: CASSGQLNYGYTF.

CDR3 bases: TGCAGCGTTGAAGATCCTGGGAGGGGGCGCAACCTCGAGACCCAGTACTTC. Protein product: CSVEDPGRGRNLETQYF. The chain is built from TRBV29-1 and TRBJ2-5; either TRBD1 or TRBD2 may fit D (7 bases each). The V gene's germline CDR1 is SQVTM and CDR2 ANQGSEA. The V gene lost 0 bases and the J gene lost 5 bases, with 22 bases spanning the gap. CDR3 length: 17 amino acids.

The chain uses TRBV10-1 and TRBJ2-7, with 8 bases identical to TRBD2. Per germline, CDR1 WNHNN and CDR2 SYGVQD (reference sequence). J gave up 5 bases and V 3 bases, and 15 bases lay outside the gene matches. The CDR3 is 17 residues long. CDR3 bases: TGCGCCAGCAGTGATCCGACGGAGCGGGAGAATGGTAACGAGCAGTACTTC. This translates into CASSDPTERENGNEQYF.

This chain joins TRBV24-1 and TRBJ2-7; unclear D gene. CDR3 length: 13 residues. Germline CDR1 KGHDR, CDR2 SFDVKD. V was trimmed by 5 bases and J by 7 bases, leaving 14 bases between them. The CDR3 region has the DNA TGTGCCACCAGTGCAGCTAGTTACAATGAGCAGTACGTC. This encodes CATSAASYNEQYV.

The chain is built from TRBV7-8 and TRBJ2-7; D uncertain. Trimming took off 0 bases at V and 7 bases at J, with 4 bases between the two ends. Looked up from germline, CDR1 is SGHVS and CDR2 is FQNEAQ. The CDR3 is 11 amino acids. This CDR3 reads CASSLAGEQYF. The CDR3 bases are TGTGCCAGCAGCTTAGCCGGGGAGCAGTACTTC.